This T cell receptor (beta chain) originates from a study of T cells after yellow fever vaccination. Each CDR3 protein is one row after TCRdb ran MiXCR on the 5' RACE reads. The data contain under 400,000 distinct CDR3 sequences, around an eighth of them singletons. This clonotype was detected many times. This CDR3 spans 13 amino acids. CDR1 PRHDT and CDR2 FYEKMQ come from the germline V gene (reference sequence). V was shortened by 4 bases and J by 4 bases, with 9 bases between the two germline ends. V is TRBV13 and J is TRBJ2-3; D not resolved. This material consisted of CD4+ T cells sorted from PBMCs, taken 15 days after the yellow fever booster vaccination. The receptor's source is a man aged 18-30 years who received the YFV17D yellow fever vaccine. CDR3 sequence: CASSWRGADTQYF. CDR3 bases: TGTGCCAGCAGCTGGAGAGGCGCAGATACGCAGTATTTT.